The next 28 T cell receptor beta chains were all read from a single sample in a study of shared clonotypes between healthy human individuals. Here immunoSEQ multiplex PCR was the method, and the copy in TCRdb shows in-frame clones only, minus some. The sample holds some 650,000 clones, 95% to 98% seen once. Source material: naive CD4+ T cells sorted from blood. Indicated subset: CD45RA+ positively selected. The receptors come from a young woman in good health.

The chain is built from TRBV7-3 and TRBJ2-3; TRBD2 is a possible D gene (6 bases). This CDR3 region has 14 residues. Trimming removed 4 bases at V and 3 bases at J, with 11 bases between. CDR1 is SGHTA and CDR2 is FQGTGA in the germline V gene. The CDR3 coding sequence is TGTGCCAGCAGCTACGGGACTGGAACAGATACGCAGTATTTT. It is translated as CASSYGTGTDTQYF.

Concerning this clone itself: Germline and junction disagree at one end, which may indicate a read error. The gene calls are TRBV27 and TRBJ2-2; the D gene is possibly TRBD2 (6 bases). Germline CDR1 and CDR2: MNHEY and SMNVEV (reference sequence). The CDR3 extends over 13 amino acids. The CDR3 region is CASRQALLAFEIF. The CDR3 region has the DNA TGTGCCAGCAGGCAGGCATTGCTAGCGTTTGAGATTTTT.

V usage is TRBV28 and J usage is TRBJ2-7; 10 bases are a match to TRBD1. This CDR3 contains 15 residues. V dropped 5 bases and J dropped 4; count of bases not matched to a gene: 8. In germline, CDR1 is MDHEN, CDR2 SYDVKM. The CDR3 DNA reads as TGTGCCAGCAGTCTACGGACAGGGGGGCCATACGAGCAGTACTTC. It specifies CASSLRTGGPYEQYF.

The J gene is TRBJ1-2, the V gene TRBV28; 7 nucleotides align to TRBD1. Germline V gene data show CDR1 as MDHEN and CDR2 as SYDVKM. The CDR3 totals 13 residues. The ends lost 6 bases at V and 8 bases at J; junction bases unmatched: 9. CDR3 sequence (DNA): TGTGCCAGCAGGACGGGACAGTTCCTCGGCTACACCTTC. Protein: CASRTGQFLGYTF.

The CDR3: CASSSVNRIKTEAFF. The CDR3 DNA sequence: TGTGCCAGCAGTTCCGTAAATCGAATAAAAACTGAAGCTTTCTTT. The chain carries TRBV27 and TRBJ1-1; D call uncertain. V shed 4 bases and J shed 5 bases, with 17 bases lying between them. Germline V lookup: CDR1 MNHEY, CDR2 SMNVEV (reference sequence). This CDR3 region has 15 residues.

This clone was detected once. The rearrangement links TRBV2 to TRBJ2-2; 9 positions agree with TRBD2. Germline loops: CDR1 SNHLY, CDR2 FYNNEI. The CDR3 runs to 17 residues. V was clipped by 1 base and J by 5 bases; unmatched bases: 8. This chain's CDR3 is CASSEGGSGRLTGELFF. The CDR3 region has the DNA TGTGCCAGCAGTGAAGGAGGTAGCGGGAGATTGACCGGGGAGCTGTTTTTT.

This chain connects TRBV19 to TRBJ1-4, with TRBD1 matching 7 bases. The germline V gene has CDR1 LNHDA and CDR2 SQIVND (reference sequence). CDR3 length: 13 amino acids. V gave up 10 bases and J gave up 7 bases; unmatched junction bases: 9. The CDR3 coding sequence is TGTGCCACCCGGAGGGGGCTCGGTGAAAAACTGTTTTTT. Its translation is CATRRGLGEKLFF.

J is TRBJ2-7 and V is TRBV28, with D maybe TRBD1 (5 bases). V lost 3 bases, J lost 4 bases, and 19 bases lay in between. CDR3 size: 16 residues. Germline values: CDR1 MDHEN, CDR2 SYDVKM. In nucleotides, the CDR3 is TGTGCCAGCAGTTTTCCCCACCTTTTGGGGCCATACGAGCAGTACTTC. It is translated as CASSFPHLLGPYEQYF.

This clone was seen a few times. The chain joins TRBV19 to TRBJ1-5, with 10 bases aligning to TRBD1. The CDR3 length is 13 residues. Germline assignment: CDR1 LNHDA and CDR2 SQIVND (reference sequence). Unmatched junction bases numbered 0, after V lost 8 bases and J lost 2 bases. The CDR3 nucleotides read TGTGCCAGTGGGACAGGGGGCAATCAGCCCCAGCATTTT. Translated, it gives CASGTGGNQPQHF.

The chain carries TRBV11-2 and TRBJ1-1, with no clear D. Trimming cost V 1 base and J 1 base, with 7 bases left between them. Germline V gene lookup returns CDR1 SGHAT and CDR2 FQNNGV. This CDR3 spans 14 amino acids. In DNA form, the CDR3 reads TGTGCCAGCAGCTTAGTTCGGCAGAACACTGAAGCTTTCTTT. Amino acid sequence: CASSLVRQNTEAFF.

The gene calls are TRBV5-4 and TRBJ2-1, with 7 bases that match TRBD2. Unmatched junction bases numbered 7, after V lost 4 bases and J lost 3 bases. This CDR3 contains 15 residues. From germline, CDR1 is SGHNT and CDR2 YYREEE (reference sequence). The CDR3 here is CASSRGGTNYNEQFF. CDR3 nucleotides: TGTGCCAGCAGCCGTGGAGGGACTAACTACAATGAGCAGTTCTTC.

This rearrangement joins TRBV18 to TRBJ2-1; no clear D gene. The CDR3 is 16 amino acids. Per germline, CDR1 KGHSH and CDR2 LQKENI. V shed 6 bases and J shed 0 bases, with 15 bases lying between them. The CDR3 is CASSPTPQSSYNEQFF. The CDR3, as DNA: TGTGCCAGCTCCCCAACCCCCCAGAGCTCCTACAATGAGCAGTTCTTC.

The genes are TRBV4-1 and TRBJ1-3; D not resolved. CDR1 and CDR2 from the germline V gene are MGHRA and YSYEKL. V lost 1 base and J 2 bases, leaving 9 bases between the germline ends. The CDR3 runs to 15 residues. The chain's CDR3 is CASSQGGAAGNTIYF. CDR3 sequence (DNA): TGCGCCAGCAGCCAAGGAGGCGCTGCTGGAAACACCATATATTTT.

The chain couples TRBV27 to TRBJ2-7, with no clear D. The germline gives CDR1 MNHEY, CDR2 SMNVEV (reference sequence). The ends were cut back, 1 base at V and 5 bases at J, with 9 bases in the middle. There are 13 residues in the CDR3. CDR3 DNA: TGTGCCAGCAGTTTATACTTTGGGCACGAGCAGTACTTC. It is translated as CASSLYFGHEQYF.

The V and J genes are TRBV28 and TRBJ2-5; D is possibly TRBD1 or TRBD2 (5 bases each). The J call may not be correct, given that the DNA end is closer to TRBJ2-7. Per the germline V gene, CDR1 is MDHEN and CDR2 is SYDVKM. CDR3 length: 14 amino acids. In nucleotides, the CDR3 is TGTGCCAGCAGTTTTTCGGGACCTCCCTACGAGCAGTACTTC. Its translation: CASSFSGPPYEQYF.

The chain recombines TRBV5-1 with TRBJ2-2; unclear D gene. The CDR3 covers 18 residues. V was clipped by 1 base and J by 0 bases, with 16 bases between them. Germline CDR1 SGHRS, CDR2 YFSETQ. The CDR3 DNA is TGCGCCAGCAGCTTGAGAAGTAGGGTACGTTCGAACACCGGGGAGCTGTTTTTT. Translated, it gives CASSLRSRVRSNTGELFF.

CDR3 in DNA: TGCGCCAGCGCGGAAACGGGTAACACTGAAGCTTTCTTT. It codes for CASAETGNTEAFF. V is TRBV5-1 and J is TRBJ1-1, with D hard to call. The CDR3 sequence is 13 residues long. The V end was cut by 7 bases, the J end by 2 bases, with 12 bases between. Germline V gene lookup returns CDR1 SGHRS and CDR2 YFSETQ.

V usage is TRBV6-1 and J usage is TRBJ1-2; D uncertain. The ends were cut back, 5 bases at V and 5 bases at J, with 9 bases in the middle. The CDR3 contains 12 residues. Germline V CDR1 and CDR2: MNHNS, SASEGT. CDR3 sequence: CASSNGRYGYTF. The CDR3 DNA reads as TGTGCCAGCAGTAACGGACGTTATGGCTACACCTTC.

This rearrangement joins TRBV18 to TRBJ1-4; D is uncertain. Germline CDR1 reads KGHSH; CDR2 reads LQKENI. The CDR3 extends over 14 amino acids. V was shortened by 5 bases and J by 3 bases, with 10 bases between the two germline ends. For the CDR3, the DNA is TGTGCCAGCTCAATGACAAAAGCTAATGAAAAACTGTTTTTT. Translating it yields CASSMTKANEKLFF. The entire variable domain, with the rest obtained from reference TRBV18 and TRBJ1-4, is as follows: NAGVMQNPRHLVRRRGQEARLRCSPMKGHSHVYWYRQLPEEGLKFMVYLQKENIIDESGMPKERFSAEFPKEGPSILRIQQVVRGDSAAYFCASSMTKANEKLFFGSGTQLSVL.

The chain employs TRBV5-8 and TRBJ2-3; 12 nucleotides match TRBD2. The V segment lost 4 bases and the J segment 3 bases; nucleotides outside the gene matches: 9. CDR3 length: 17 amino acids. Germline CDR1 and CDR2: SGHTS and YDEGEE. The CDR3 DNA follows: TGTGCCAGCAGCCGAAGACTAGCGGGAGCGTCGACAGATACGCAGTATTTT. Translation gives CASSRRLAGASTDTQYF.

The chain combines TRBV7-9 with TRBJ1-4, with D hard to call. Germline CDR1 reads SEHNR; CDR2 reads FQNEAQ (reference sequence). The V end was cut by 5 bases, the J end by 8 bases, with 12 bases between. CDR3 length: 13 residues. CDR3 DNA: TGTGCCAGCAGCCTCGGTATGGGAGAAAAACTGTTTTTT. It yields the protein CASSLGMGEKLFF.

V and J are TRBV27 and TRBJ2-3, with D possibly matching TRBD2 (5 bases). The CDR3 contains 12 residues. The germline CDR1 and CDR2 sequences are MNHEY and SMNVEV (reference sequence). Trimming shortened V by 8 bases and J by 6 bases, and 12 bases separated the two germline ends. The CDR3 is CASWAPGDTQYF. CDR3 sequence (DNA): TGTGCCAGCTGGGCCCCGGGGGATACGCAGTATTTT.

The chain has TRBV5-1 and TRBJ2-5, with a weak D call TRBD1 (6 bases). This CDR3 contains 14 residues. Between the trimmed V and J ends, which lost 1 base and 4 bases, there was a span of 11 bases. Per germline, CDR1 SGHRS and CDR2 YFSETQ. This chain's CDR3 is CASSLQTGVETQYF. CDR3 bases: TGCGCCAGCAGCTTGCAGACAGGCGTAGAGACCCAGTACTTC.

The chain links TRBV27 to TRBJ2-3; 9 nucleotides agree with TRBD2. The CDR3 loop spans 16 amino acids. Trimming at V came to 4 bases and at J to 9 bases, leaving 14 bases not matched to a gene. Germline CDR1 and CDR2: MNHEY and SMNVEV (reference sequence). DNA of the CDR3: TGTGCCAGCAGTTCCCCGGGGCGGGAGGGCCTTGCCACGCAGTATTTT. It specifies CASSSPGREGLATQYF.

The chain is built from TRBV6-5 and TRBJ2-4, with unresolved D. Per germline, CDR1 MNHEY and CDR2 SVGAGI. This CDR3 has 14 amino acids. V was cut by 0 bases and J by 1 base, with 4 bases left in between. In nucleotides, the CDR3 is TGTGCCAGCAGTTACTCAGGGGCCAAAAACATTCAGTACTTC. It specifies CASSYSGAKNIQYF.

The count of this clone is one. This sequence joins TRBV7-9 and TRBJ1-4; a weak D match, TRBD1 (6 bases). Trimming removed 3 bases at V and 8 bases at J, with 10 bases between. The CDR3 runs 13 residues. From germline, CDR1 is SEHNR and CDR2 FQNEAQ (reference sequence). The chain's CDR3 is CASSFEQGEKLFF. The CDR3 nucleotides are TGTGCCAGCAGCTTCGAACAGGGAGAAAAACTGTTTTTT.

The rearrangement uses TRBV19 and TRBJ2-4; D is tentatively TRBD1 or TRBD2 (5 bases each). There are 18 residues in the CDR3. Germline V CDR1 and CDR2: LNHDA, SQIVND (reference sequence). V lost 6 bases and J lost 2, with 23 bases in between. CDR3 loop: CASRAGAGLLWPKNIQYF. The CDR3 DNA is TGTGCCAGTAGAGCCGGGGCTGGGCTTTTGTGGCCCAAAAACATTCAGTACTTC.

As DNA, the CDR3 is TGCGCCAGCAGCCAAGGACGACAGGGGGTTGGTTTGACTAATGAAAAACTGTTTTTT. Protein sequence: CASSQGRQGVGLTNEKLFF. The chain joins TRBV4-1 to TRBJ1-4; 9 bases match TRBD1. Germline CDR1 and CDR2: MGHRA and YSYEKL. The J segment lost 2 bases and the V segment lost 1 base, leaving 11 bases of the junction unmatched. The CDR3 spans 19 residues.